Presented here are 6 T cell receptor beta chains from one specimen sequenced in a study of blood T cell repertoires in COVID-19. Some clones are missing from TCRdb's copy, which holds only in-frame ones; the method was immunoSEQ multiplex PCR. In the table there are approximately 120,000 clones, roughly 82% of which are singletons. The sequenced material came from peripheral blood. The receptors here all came from a woman aged 80 or over with active or convalescent COVID-19.

The rearrangement uses TRBV6-5 and TRBJ2-7, with TRBD2 identical over 8 bases. J lost 0 bases, V lost 1 base, and 5 bases had no gene match. This CDR3 comprises 16 residues. Germline V gives CDR1 MNHEY, CDR2 SVGAGI. The chain's CDR3 is CASSYWREALSYEQYF. CDR3 sequence (DNA): TGTGCCAGCAGTTACTGGCGGGAGGCCCTCTCCTACGAGCAGTACTTC.

J is TRBJ2-1 and V is TRBV7-3; the match to TRBD2 covers 9 bases. Trimming at V came to 4 bases and at J to 6 bases, leaving 4 bases not matched to a gene. CDR1 is SGHTA and CDR2 is FQGTGA in the germline V gene. The CDR3 length is 14 residues. The CDR3 here is CASSWTSDSNEQFF. CDR3 nucleotide sequence: TGTGCCAGCAGCTGGACTAGCGACAGCAATGAGCAGTTCTTC.

The chain employs TRBV12-3 or TRBV12-4 and TRBJ1-1; D not certain. Trimming took off 3 bases at V and 1 base at J, with 6 bases between the two ends. CDR3 size: 13 residues. The CDR3 loop is CASSFEGNTEAFF. CDR3 DNA: TGTGCCAGCAGTTTTGAGGGGAACACTGAAGCTTTCTTT.

The V call is TRBV18, the J call TRBJ2-7, with 7 bases lining up with TRBD2. The V segment lost 2 bases and the J segment 4 bases; nucleotides outside the gene matches: 5. CDR3 length: 14 amino acids. Per the germline V gene, CDR1 is KGHSH and CDR2 is LQKENI. The CDR3 region is CASSPAGVDYEQYF. In DNA, the CDR3 is TGTGCCAGCTCACCAGCGGGAGTGGATTACGAGCAGTACTTC.

The J gene is TRBJ1-5, the V gene TRBV18; D unresolved. The CDR3 extends over 13 amino acids. V was cut by 3 bases and J by 6 bases, with 9 bases left in between. Germline CDR1 reads KGHSH; CDR2 reads LQKENI. The CDR3 nucleotides read TGTGCCAGCTCACCGTTTGAGGGTCAGCCCCAGCATTTT. Translation: CASSPFEGQPQHF. Using reference TRBV18 and TRBJ1-5 for the parts outside the CDR3, the full variable domain is NAGVMQNPRHLVRRRGQEARLRCSPMKGHSHVYWYRQLPEEGLKFMVYLQKENIIDESGMPKERFSAEFPKEGPSILRIQQVVRGDSAAYFCASSPFEGQPQHFGDGTRLSIL.

The chain joins TRBV4-2 to TRBJ2-1, with a tentative D call TRBD2 (6 bases). Between the trimmed V and J ends, which lost 1 base and 9 bases, there was a span of 13 bases. This CDR3 has 14 residues. Germline V lookup: CDR1 LGHNA, CDR2 YNFKEQ. This chain's CDR3 is CASSQVREKGEQFF. For the CDR3, the DNA is TGTGCCAGCAGCCAAGTTCGGGAGAAAGGTGAGCAGTTCTTC.